This T cell receptor (beta chain) came from a study of blood T cells in healthy people across ages. The CDR3 consists of 13 residues. V lost 0 bases and J 12 bases, leaving 14 bases between the germline ends. Germline values: CDR1 MNHEY, CDR2 SVGAGI. Next came a second PCR, run for about 6 to 11 cycles, which used a sample-barcoded 5' primer along with a J-beta primer mix. TCRdb re-called the 5' RACE reads through MiXCR, storing one row per CDR3 protein. This table has 780,000 or so distinct CDR3 sequences, less than 70% appearing once. The source material was blood. This rearrangement joins TRBV6-5 to TRBJ2-5, with a possible D match to TRBD2 (6 bases). This clonotype originated in a man aged 80 or over in good health. CDR3 in amino acids: CASSYSVTGEEYF. The CDR3 DNA is TGTGCCAGCAGTTACTCGGTCACGGGAGAGGAGTACTTC.